The 19 T cell receptor beta chains presented below share a single source sample, sequenced in a study of blood T cell repertoires in COVID-19. Repertoires were generated with immunoSEQ multiplex PCR, while TCRdb's copy carries only in-frame clones and drops some. This table has 200,000 to 300,000 clones, about four fifths appearing once. Material: peripheral blood. All receptors come from a woman in her 70s with acute or convalescent COVID-19.

This sequence joins TRBV4-2 and TRBJ1-4, with TRBD1 matching over 9 bases. The ends lost 4 bases at V and 8 bases at J; junction bases unmatched: 5. CDR3 length: 14 residues. In germline, CDR1 is LGHNA, CDR2 YNFKEQ. The CDR3 DNA is TGTGCCAGCAGCCTAGGGACAGGGAACGAAAAACTGTTTTTT. Its protein is CASSLGTGNEKLFF.

Here the CDR3 reads CASSVYAGGSTEAFF. Here the CDR3 DNA reads TGTGCCAGCAGCGTATATGCAGGGGGGAGCACTGAAGCTTTCTTT. The chain joins TRBV9 to TRBJ1-1; 7 nucleotides agree with TRBD1. The germline CDR1 and CDR2 sequences are SGDLS and YYNGEE. CDR3 length: 15 residues. The V and J ends lost 1 base and 4 bases, in that order; junction bases with no gene match: 7.

The chain has TRBV10-3 and TRBJ2-7; 9 positions match TRBD2. The CDR3 is 16 amino acids. The V gene end was trimmed by 4 bases and the J gene end by 3 bases; junction bases not matched to a gene: 10. Germline V gene lookup returns CDR1 ENHRY and CDR2 SYGVKD. The CDR3 is CAISGGAGGGVYEQYF. In nucleotides, the CDR3 is TGTGCCATCAGTGGGGGAGCGGGGGGAGGTGTCTACGAGCAGTACTTC.

The rearrangement uses TRBV6-5 and TRBJ1-1; D is ambiguous. This CDR3 comprises 13 residues. Trimming cost V 0 bases and J 11 bases, with 13 bases left between them. CDR1 and CDR2 (germline): MNHEY, SVGAGI. The CDR3 DNA reads TGTGCCAGCAGTTACTCGACCGGGGAGGACGCTTTCTTT. Its translation is CASSYSTGEDAFF.

The rearrangement joins TRBV3-1 (or the pseudogene TRBV3-2) to TRBJ2-1; 9 nucleotides align to TRBD2. There are 17 residues in the CDR3. Germline V gene data show CDR1 as LGHDT and CDR2 as YNNKEL (reference sequence). Trimming cost V 0 bases and J 4 bases; bases outside gene matches: 7. The CDR3 region has the DNA TGTGCCAGCAGCCAAGATTTATACGCGGGGGGGTACAATGAGCAGTTCTTC. The encoded protein is CASSQDLYAGGYNEQFF.

DNA of the CDR3: TGTGCCTCCCAGTACGCCACTGAGCAGTTCTTC. It translates to CASQYATEQFF. The rearrangement uses TRBV2 and TRBJ2-1, with D unresolved. Germline V gives CDR1 SNHLY, CDR2 FYNNEI. V dropped 11 bases and J dropped 9 bases, with 14 bases sitting between them. This CDR3 spans 11 amino acids.

The chain has TRBV18 and TRBJ1-1, with D perhaps matching TRBD1 (5 bases). The CDR3 sequence is 13 residues long. Looked up from germline, CDR1 is KGHSH and CDR2 is LQKENI. V was clipped by 3 bases and J by 1 base, with 6 bases between them. CDR3 bases: TGTGCCAGCTCACCGACAGAGAACACTGAAGCTTTCTTT. Amino acid sequence: CASSPTENTEAFF.

This clone was seen a few times. The V call is TRBV15, the J call TRBJ1-5; D call uncertain. This CDR3 spans 19 amino acids. V lost 0 bases, J lost 0 bases, and 18 bases lay in between. The germline V gene has CDR1 LNHNV and CDR2 YYDKDF (reference sequence). CDR3 DNA sequence: TGTGCCACCAGCAGAGATATTAACTCGAGGTTCTATAGCAATCAGCCCCAGCATTTT. Its translation is CATSRDINSRFYSNQPQHF.

The chain links TRBV19 to TRBJ2-7; 11 bases agree with TRBD2. CDR1 is LNHDA, CDR2 SQIVND, per germline (reference sequence). J was trimmed by 7 bases and V by 3 bases; bases with no gene match: 8. The CDR3 loop spans 15 amino acids. In nucleotides, the CDR3 is TGTGCCAGTAGTATGGCTAGCGGGGGGCAAGAGGAGCAGTACTTC. The encoded protein is CASSMASGGQEEQYF.

This chain connects TRBV2 to TRBJ2-2, with 10 bases lining up with TRBD2. With V trimmed by 5 bases and J by 2 bases, 8 bases remained unmatched. This CDR3 is built from 17 residues. Looked up from germline, CDR1 is SNHLY and CDR2 is FYNNEI. This chain's CDR3 is CASSLRSGGVNTGELFF. The CDR3 DNA is TGTGCCAGCAGTTTAAGAAGCGGGGGGGTTAACACCGGGGAGCTGTTTTTT.

V and J are TRBV6-1 and TRBJ2-7; D is possibly TRBD2 (5 bases). Germline V lookup: CDR1 MNHNS, CDR2 SASEGT. V lost 2 bases and J lost 3, with 17 bases in between. The CDR3 totals 16 residues. This chain's CDR3 is CASSESGRALYYEQYF. The CDR3 DNA reads TGTGCCAGCAGTGAAAGCGGAAGGGCTTTATACTACGAGCAGTACTTC.

The chain combines TRBV12-5 with TRBJ2-6, with 11 nucleotides matching TRBD1. Germline V gives CDR1 LGHNT, CDR2 FRNRAP. J lost 0 bases, V lost 6 bases, and 10 bases had no gene match. This CDR3 is built from 19 residues. CDR3 DNA: TGTGCTAGTGGCCTGAGCCGGACAGGGGGCGTCTCTGGGGCCAACGTCCTGACTTTC. Its protein is CASGLSRTGGVSGANVLTF.

CDR3 sequence reads: CASSQGQTNYGYTF. CDR3 coding DNA: TGTGCCAGCAGCCAGGGACAGACTAACTATGGCTACACCTTC. The chain is built from TRBV7-2 and TRBJ1-2; 7 nucleotides match TRBD1. This CDR3 region has 14 residues. Germline lookup yields CDR1 SGHTA and CDR2 FQGNSA. V lost 5 bases and J lost 0; bases outside the gene matches: 3. The entire variable domain, with the rest obtained from reference TRBV7-2 and TRBJ1-2, is as follows: GAGVSQSPSNKVTEKGKDVELRCDPISGHTALYWYRQSLGQGLEFLIYFQGNSAPDKSGLPSDRFSAERTGGSVSTLTIQRTQQEDSAVYLCASSQGQTNYGYTFGSGTRLTVV.

This chain joins TRBV27 and TRBJ2-7; TRBD1 matches 7 bases. CDR1 is MNHEY, CDR2 SMNVEV, per germline (reference sequence). V trimming: 0 bases; J trimming: 0 bases; junction bases outside the gene matches: 2. The CDR3 consists of 15 residues. The CDR3 reads CASSLSGQTSYEQYF. The CDR3 DNA is TGTGCCAGCAGTTTATCGGGACAGACCTCCTACGAGCAGTACTTC.

The rearrangement joins TRBV2 to TRBJ1-5; 7 bases are shared with TRBD1. This CDR3 spans 14 amino acids. Germline V gene sequence: CDR1 SNHLY, CDR2 FYNNEI. With V trimmed by 7 bases and J by 3 bases, 6 bases remained unmatched. This CDR3 reads CASTTGAHNQPQHF. CDR3 sequence (DNA): TGTGCCAGCACCACAGGGGCGCACAATCAGCCCCAGCATTTT.

The V gene is TRBV2, the J gene TRBJ1-4, with TRBD1 matching 10 bases. Trimming removed 5 bases from V and 0 bases from J; junction bases left unmatched: 3. The CDR3 runs 16 residues. Germline loops: CDR1 SNHLY, CDR2 FYNNEI. The CDR3 reads CASSRGQGTTNEKLFF. The DNA for the CDR3 is TGTGCCAGCAGTCGGGGACAGGGGACAACTAATGAAAAACTGTTTTTT.

This clone has a single count. The rearrangement uses TRBV10-2 and TRBJ1-5, with 7 bases lining up with TRBD1. The CDR3 totals 13 residues. Germline V gives CDR1 WSHSY, CDR2 SAAADI. V lost 6 bases and J lost 4; bases outside the gene matches: 3. This CDR3 reads CASRQGNNQPQHF. CDR3 DNA sequence: TGCGCCAGCAGACAGGGGAATAATCAGCCCCAGCATTTT.

The CDR3 reads CASSLARAAGNTIYF. In DNA form, the CDR3 reads TGTGCCAGCAGCTTAGCGCGGGCTGCTGGAAACACCATATATTTT. This rearrangement joins TRBV7-2 to TRBJ1-3; D unresolved. This CDR3 comprises 15 residues. The V end was cut by 0 bases, the J end by 2 bases, with 8 bases between. Per germline, CDR1 SGHTA and CDR2 FQGNSA.

V gene TRBV6-5 combines with J gene TRBJ1-5; D possibly corresponds to TRBD1 (6 bases). Trimming pared 6 bases from V and 3 bases from J, leaving 9 bases between. CDR1 is MNHEY, CDR2 SVGAGI, per germline. This CDR3 region has 13 residues. CDR3 sequence reads: CASSWDNNQPQHF. CDR3 sequence (DNA): TGTGCCAGCAGCTGGGACAACAATCAGCCCCAGCATTTT.